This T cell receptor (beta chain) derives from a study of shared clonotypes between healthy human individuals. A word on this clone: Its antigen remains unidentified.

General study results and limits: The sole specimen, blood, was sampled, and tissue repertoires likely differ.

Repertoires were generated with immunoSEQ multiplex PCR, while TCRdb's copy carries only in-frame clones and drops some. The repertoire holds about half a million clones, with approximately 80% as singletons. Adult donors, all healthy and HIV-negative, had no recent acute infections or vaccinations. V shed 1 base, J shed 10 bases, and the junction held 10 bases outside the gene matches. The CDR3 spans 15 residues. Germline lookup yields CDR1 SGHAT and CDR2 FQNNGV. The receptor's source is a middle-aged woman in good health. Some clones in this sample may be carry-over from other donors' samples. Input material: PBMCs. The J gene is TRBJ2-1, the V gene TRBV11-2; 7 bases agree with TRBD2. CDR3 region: CASSLAREPRGEQFF. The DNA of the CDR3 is TGTGCCAGCAGCTTAGCGCGGGAGCCCCGCGGGGAGCAGTTCTTC.